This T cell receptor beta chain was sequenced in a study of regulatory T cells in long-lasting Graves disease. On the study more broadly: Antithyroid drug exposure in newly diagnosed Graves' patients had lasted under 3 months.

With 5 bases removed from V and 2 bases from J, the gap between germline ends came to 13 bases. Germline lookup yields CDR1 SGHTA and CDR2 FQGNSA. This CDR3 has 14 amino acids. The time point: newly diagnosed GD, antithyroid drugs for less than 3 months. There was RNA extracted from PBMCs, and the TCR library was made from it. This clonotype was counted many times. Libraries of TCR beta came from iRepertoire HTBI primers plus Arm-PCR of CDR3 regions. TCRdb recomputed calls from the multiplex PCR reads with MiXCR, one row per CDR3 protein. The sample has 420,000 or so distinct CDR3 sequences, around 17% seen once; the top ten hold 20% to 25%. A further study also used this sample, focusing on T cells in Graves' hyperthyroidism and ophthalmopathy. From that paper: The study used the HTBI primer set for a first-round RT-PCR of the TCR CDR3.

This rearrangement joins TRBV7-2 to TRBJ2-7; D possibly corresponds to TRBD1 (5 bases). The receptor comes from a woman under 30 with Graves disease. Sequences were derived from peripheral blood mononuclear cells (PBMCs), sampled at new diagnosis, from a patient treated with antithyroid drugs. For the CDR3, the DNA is TGTGCCAGCAGCAAGGACAAGGAGACCTACGAGCAGTACTTC. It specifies CASSKDKETYEQYF.